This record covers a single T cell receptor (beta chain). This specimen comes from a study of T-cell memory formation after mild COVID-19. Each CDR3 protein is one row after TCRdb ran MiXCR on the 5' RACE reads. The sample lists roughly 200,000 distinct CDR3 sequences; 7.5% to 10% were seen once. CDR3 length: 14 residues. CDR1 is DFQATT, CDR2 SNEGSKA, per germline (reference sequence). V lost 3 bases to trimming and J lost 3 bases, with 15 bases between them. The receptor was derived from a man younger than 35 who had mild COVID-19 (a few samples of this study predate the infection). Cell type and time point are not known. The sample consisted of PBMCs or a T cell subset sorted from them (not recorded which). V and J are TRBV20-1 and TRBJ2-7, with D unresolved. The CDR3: CSARAGLTDYEQYV. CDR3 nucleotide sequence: TGCAGTGCTAGGGCAGGTCTGACGGACTACGAGCAGTACGTC.